The 17 T cell receptor beta chains presented below share a single source sample, sequenced in a study of T cell repertoires in cytomegalovirus infection. TCRdb fed the reads into MiXCR, producing one record per CDR3 protein. This sample yields 570,000 or so distinct CDR3 sequences, of which about 39% are seen a single time; about half belongs to the top ten. Their recognized antigens are unknown. The sample in question was cultured PBMCs, obtained from culture after CMV antigen stimulation. These receptors were obtained from a human donor in good health (CMV status not recorded). Some clones in this sample may be carry-over from other donors' samples.

The V gene is TRBV7-9, the J gene TRBJ2-7; no reliable D call. Germline lookup yields CDR1 SEHNR and CDR2 FQNEAQ (reference sequence). Trimming took off 5 bases at V and 3 bases at J, with 11 bases between the two ends. The CDR3 runs 13 residues. The DNA for the CDR3 is TGTGCCAGCAGCCCAACGGAAGGCTACGAGCAGTACTTC. The encoded protein is CASSPTEGYEQYF.

The rearrangement joins TRBV6-6 to TRBJ2-7; the D call may be TRBD1 or TRBD2 (5 bases each). The CDR3 spans 15 residues. With 3 bases removed from V and 4 bases from J, the gap between germline ends came to 16 bases. Germline CDR1 and CDR2: MNHNY and SVGAGI (reference sequence). The CDR3 region has the DNA TGTGCCAGCAGTTATAGGGAGACTGGGGCGTACGAGCAGTACTTC. It codes for CASSYRETGAYEQYF.

Concerning this clonotype: A single base separates this from a much larger clone, so it may be a read error. The chain links TRBV11-2 to TRBJ1-1; D unclear. The CDR3 covers 12 residues. V dropped 8 bases and J dropped 0 bases, with 7 bases sitting between them. Germline loops: CDR1 SGHAT, CDR2 FQNNGV. CDR3 DNA sequence: TGTGCCAGCGATGCCTTGAACACTGAAGCTTTCTTT. The encoded protein is CASDALNTEAFF.

The chain links TRBV5-1 to TRBJ2-3; 12 bases are a match to TRBD2. The trim removed 4 bases at V and 8 bases at J, leaving 14 bases unmatched. Germline V CDR1 and CDR2: SGHRS, YFSETQ. The CDR3 sequence is 17 residues long. In nucleotides, the CDR3 is TGCGCCAGCAGCCTCCGGACTAGCGGGAACAACCCACGTACGCAGTATTTT. It is translated as CASSLRTSGNNPRTQYF.

There are a few counts of this clonotype. This CDR3 is CASSYSGVTTYNSPLHF. Here the CDR3 DNA reads TGTGCCAGCAGTTACTCGGGGGTTACCACTTATAATTCACCCCTCCACTTT. The V call is TRBV6-5, the J call TRBJ1-6; the D gene is possibly TRBD1 (5 bases). The CDR3 totals 17 residues. Germline V gene sequence: CDR1 MNHEY, CDR2 SVGAGI. V lost 0 bases to trimming and J lost 4 bases, with 13 bases between them.

V and J are TRBV20-1 and TRBJ2-5; unclear D gene. V was cut by 6 bases and J by 7 bases, with 15 bases left in between. This CDR3 has 12 amino acids. CDR1 is DFQATT, CDR2 SNEGSKA, per germline (reference sequence). CDR3: CSASLFLGTQYF. The CDR3 DNA follows: TGCAGTGCGAGCCTCTTCCTCGGGACCCAGTACTTC.

This clonotype was picked up a small number of times. The chain joins TRBV7-2 to TRBJ2-3; TRBD2 matches 8 bases. V shed 3 bases and J 6 bases; nucleotides not matched to a gene: 8. The length of the CDR3 is 15 residues. Germline values: CDR1 SGHTA, CDR2 FQGNSA. This chain's CDR3 is CASSFGPAGEDTQYF. The DNA of the CDR3 is TGTGCCAGCAGCTTCGGTCCAGCGGGAGAGGATACGCAGTATTTT.

The chain joins TRBV10-3 to TRBJ2-5; 7 bases are a match to TRBD2. CDR3 length: 17 residues. Germline assignment: CDR1 ENHRY and CDR2 SYGVKD. The V and J ends lost 3 bases and 3 bases, in that order; junction bases with no gene match: 13. CDR3 sequence reads: CAISDPYRPGGKETQYF. CDR3 coding DNA: TGTGCCATCAGTGACCCTTACAGGCCCGGGGGGAAAGAGACCCAGTACTTC.

This clonotype was seen many times. The chain joins TRBV7-2 to TRBJ2-3; D is unclear. The germline gives CDR1 SGHTA, CDR2 FQGNSA. Trimming left V 4 bases short and J 5 bases short, with 10 bases between. The CDR3 runs 13 residues. The CDR3 protein is CASSSDFRDTQYF. CDR3 nucleotide sequence: TGTGCCAGCAGCTCCGACTTTAGAGATACGCAGTATTTT.

This chain connects TRBV5-4 to TRBJ2-3; no clear D. This CDR3 is 14 amino acids long. Trimming left V 5 bases short and J 6 bases short, with 16 bases between. Germline V lookup: CDR1 SGHNT, CDR2 YYREEE (reference sequence). As DNA, the CDR3 is TGTGCCAGCAGACCCTCGACTCCCGCCGATACGCAGTATTTT. Amino acids: CASRPSTPADTQYF.

The chain combines TRBV18 with TRBJ2-1; 7 bases match TRBD2. V lost 1 base, J lost 5 bases, and 5 bases stayed unmatched. The CDR3 has 15 amino acids. Germline V gene data show CDR1 as KGHSH and CDR2 as LQKENI. CDR3 in DNA: TGTGCCAGCTCACCACTCGAGGGACTAAACAATGAGCAGTTCTTC. Translating it yields CASSPLEGLNNEQFF.

This clonotype was detected only a few times. The chain carries TRBV19 and TRBJ2-3; tentatively, D is TRBD2 (5 bases). The V and J ends lost 9 bases and 5 bases respectively, with 27 bases between them. Germline V gives CDR1 LNHDA, CDR2 SQIVND (reference sequence). CDR3 size: 17 residues. As DNA, the CDR3 is TGTGCCAGCACTCAATCTCCCGGGGTAGTGTCCTTAGATACGCAGTATTTT. Protein: CASTQSPGVVSLDTQYF. Using reference TRBV19 and TRBJ2-3 for the parts outside the CDR3, the full variable domain is DGGITQSPKYLFRKEGQNVTLSCEQNLNHDAMYWYRQDPGQGLRLIYYSQIVNDFQKGDIAEGYSVSREKKESFPLTVTSAQKNPTAFYLCASTQSPGVVSLDTQYFGPGTRLTVL.

This chain connects TRBV15 to TRBJ2-7; tentatively, D is TRBD1 (5 bases). Germline lookup yields CDR1 LNHNV and CDR2 YYDKDF (reference sequence). The CDR3 length is 16 residues. Trimming removed 2 bases from V and 2 bases from J, with 16 bases in between. The CDR3 DNA is TGTGCCACCAGCAGATTTACAGGTCCCAGACCCTACGAGCAGTACTTC. This codes for CATSRFTGPRPYEQYF.

This clonotype was found a few times. The chain recombines TRBV25-1 with TRBJ1-1; possible D gene TRBD1, 5 bases. Trimming left V 6 bases short and J 5 bases short, with 13 bases between. CDR1 is MGHDK, CDR2 SYGVNS, per germline. There are 13 residues in the CDR3. The chain's CDR3 is CASRGVGRTEAFF. CDR3 bases: TGTGCCAGCAGGGGGGTAGGGAGGACTGAAGCTTTCTTT.

This clonotype was counted at least ten times. The chain couples TRBV7-2 to TRBJ2-6; no definite D call. The length of the CDR3 is 15 residues. Per the germline V gene, CDR1 is SGHTA and CDR2 is FQGNSA. V lost 5 bases and J lost 2, with 10 bases in between. CDR3 loop: CASSTGGAGANVLTF. In DNA, the CDR3 is TGTGCCAGCAGCACCGGTGGAGCTGGGGCCAACGTCCTGACTTTC.

The V call is TRBV6-5, the J call TRBJ1-1, with 9 bases identical to TRBD1. V gave up 10 bases and J gave up 4 bases; unmatched junction bases: 10. The CDR3 length is 14 residues. CDR1 and CDR2 (germline): MNHEY, SVGAGI. CDR3 nucleotides: TGTGCCACGAGACCCGGGACAGGGAGCACTGAAGCTTTCTTT. Amino acids: CATRPGTGSTEAFF.

This clonotype has a handful of counts. The chain recombines TRBV7-2 with TRBJ1-5; D ambiguous. Between the trimmed V and J ends, which lost 1 base and 9 bases, there was a span of 13 bases. The CDR3 has 14 residues. Germline lookup yields CDR1 SGHTA and CDR2 FQGNSA. The CDR3 DNA follows: TGTGCCAGCAGCTTAGGATCGGGAAAACTGCCCCAGCATTTT. Protein: CASSLGSGKLPQHF.